Listed here are 2 T cell receptor beta chains from one sample, sequenced in a study of blood T cell repertoires in COVID-19. Profiled with immunoSEQ multiplex PCR; TCRdb holds only in-frame clones, not every one. This table holds approximately 210,000 clones, approximately 84% found once. The sequencing input was peripheral blood. The receptors derive from a woman in her sixties or seventies with active or convalescent COVID-19.

V and J are TRBV2 and TRBJ1-1; D not certain. This CDR3 is 14 amino acids long. Germline V gene sequence: CDR1 SNHLY, CDR2 FYNNEI. The ends were cut back, 4 bases at V and 11 bases at J, with 20 bases in the middle. The CDR3 region is CASSGRTASRGAFF. In DNA, the CDR3 is TGTGCCAGCAGTGGGCGGACGGCAAGTCGAGGGGCTTTCTTT. Filled out from reference TRBV2 and TRBJ1-1, the complete variable domain reads EPEVTQTPSHQVTQMGQEVILRCVPISNHLYFYWYRQILGQKVEFLVSFYNNEISEKSEIFDDQFSVERPDGSNFTLKIRSTKLEDSAMYFCASSGRTASRGAFFGQGTRLTVV.

The chain employs TRBV6-5 and TRBJ2-1; D gene uncertain. The V and J ends lost 7 bases and 5 bases respectively, with 6 bases between them. The CDR3 totals 11 residues. From germline, CDR1 is MNHEY and CDR2 SVGAGI. The CDR3: CASTANNEQFF. CDR3 coding DNA: TGTGCCAGCACAGCGAACAATGAGCAGTTCTTC.